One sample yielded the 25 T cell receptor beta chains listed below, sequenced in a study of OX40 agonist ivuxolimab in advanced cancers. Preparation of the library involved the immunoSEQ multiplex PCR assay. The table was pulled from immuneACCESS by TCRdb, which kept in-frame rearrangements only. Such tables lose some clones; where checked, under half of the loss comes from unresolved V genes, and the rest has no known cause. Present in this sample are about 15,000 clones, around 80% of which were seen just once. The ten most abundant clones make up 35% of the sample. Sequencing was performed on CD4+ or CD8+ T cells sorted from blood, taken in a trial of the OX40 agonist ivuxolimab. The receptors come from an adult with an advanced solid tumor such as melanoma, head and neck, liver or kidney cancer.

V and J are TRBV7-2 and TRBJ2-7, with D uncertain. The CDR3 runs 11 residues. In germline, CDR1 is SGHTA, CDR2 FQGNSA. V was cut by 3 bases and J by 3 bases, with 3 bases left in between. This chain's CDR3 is CASSFNYEQYF. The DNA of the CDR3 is TGTGCCAGCAGCTTCAACTACGAGCAGTACTTC.

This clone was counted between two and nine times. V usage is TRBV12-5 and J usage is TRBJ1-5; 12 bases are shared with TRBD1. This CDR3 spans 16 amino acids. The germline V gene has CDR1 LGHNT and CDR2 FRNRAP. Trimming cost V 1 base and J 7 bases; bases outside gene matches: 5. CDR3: CASGLAGTGGGQPQHF. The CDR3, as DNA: TGTGCTAGTGGTTTGGCTGGGACAGGGGGCGGGCAGCCCCAGCATTTT.

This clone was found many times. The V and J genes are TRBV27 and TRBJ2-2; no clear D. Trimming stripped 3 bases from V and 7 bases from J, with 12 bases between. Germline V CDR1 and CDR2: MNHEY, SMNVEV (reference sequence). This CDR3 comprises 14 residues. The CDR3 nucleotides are TGTGCCAGCAGTTTTTCTCTTTGGGGCGGGGAGCTGTTTTTT. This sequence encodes CASSFSLWGGELFF.

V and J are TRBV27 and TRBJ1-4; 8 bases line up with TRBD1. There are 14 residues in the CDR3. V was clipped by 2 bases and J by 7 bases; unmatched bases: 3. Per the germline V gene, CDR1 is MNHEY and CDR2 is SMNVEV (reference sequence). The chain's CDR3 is CASSLQGAVEKLFF. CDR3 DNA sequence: TGTGCCAGCAGTTTACAGGGGGCTGTTGAAAAACTGTTTTTT. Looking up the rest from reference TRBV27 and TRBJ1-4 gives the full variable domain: EAQVTQNPRYLITVTGKKLTVTCSQNMNHEYMSWYRQDPGLGLRQIYYSMNVEVTDKGDVPEGYKVSRKEKRNFPLILESPSPNQTSLYFCASSLQGAVEKLFFGSGTQLSVL.

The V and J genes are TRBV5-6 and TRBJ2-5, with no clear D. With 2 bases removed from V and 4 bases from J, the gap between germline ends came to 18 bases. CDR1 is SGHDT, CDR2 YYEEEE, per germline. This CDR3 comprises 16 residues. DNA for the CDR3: TGTGCCAGCAGCTTTACCAACACCGGGCCACGAGAGACCCAGTACTTC. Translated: CASSFTNTGPRETQYF.

In nucleotides, the CDR3 is TGCGCCAGCAGCCAGGGGGTGGTATACGACACTGAAGCTTTCTTT. It specifies CASSQGVVYDTEAFF. This rearrangement joins TRBV4-1 to TRBJ1-1; a possible D gene is TRBD1 (5 bases). The CDR3 has 15 amino acids. Per germline, CDR1 MGHRA and CDR2 YSYEKL. Deletions cut 3 bases from V and 3 bases from J, with 14 bases between.

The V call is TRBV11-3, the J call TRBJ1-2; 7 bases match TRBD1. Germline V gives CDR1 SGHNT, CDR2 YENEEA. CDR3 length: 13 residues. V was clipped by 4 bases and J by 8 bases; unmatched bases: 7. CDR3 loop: CASSSGTAGGYTF. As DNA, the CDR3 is TGTGCCAGCAGCTCAGGGACAGCCGGCGGCTACACCTTC. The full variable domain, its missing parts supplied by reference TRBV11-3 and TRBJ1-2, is EAGVVQSPRYKIIEKKQPVAFWCNPISGHNTLYWYLQNLGQGPELLIRYENEEAVDDSQLPKDRFSAERLKGVDSTLKIQPAELGDSAVYLCASSSGTAGGYTFGSGTRLTVV.

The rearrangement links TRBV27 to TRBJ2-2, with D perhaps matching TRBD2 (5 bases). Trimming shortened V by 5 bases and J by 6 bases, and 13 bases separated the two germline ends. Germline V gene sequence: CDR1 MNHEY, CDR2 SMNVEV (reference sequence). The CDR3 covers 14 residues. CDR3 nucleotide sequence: TGTGCCAGCAGTCCGTTGGACTTCCCCGGGGAGCTGTTTTTT. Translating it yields CASSPLDFPGELFF.

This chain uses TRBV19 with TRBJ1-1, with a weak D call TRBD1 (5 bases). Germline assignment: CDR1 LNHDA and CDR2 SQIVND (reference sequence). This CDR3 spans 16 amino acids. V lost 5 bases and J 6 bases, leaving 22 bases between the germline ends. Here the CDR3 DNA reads TGTGCCAGTAGTTGGTACGGGGGAAGCATGAGGGCTGAAGCTTTCTTT. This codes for CASSWYGGSMRAEAFF.

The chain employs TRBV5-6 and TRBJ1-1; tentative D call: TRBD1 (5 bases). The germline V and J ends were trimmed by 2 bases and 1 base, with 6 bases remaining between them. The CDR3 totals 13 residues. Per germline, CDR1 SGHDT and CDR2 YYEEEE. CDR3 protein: CASSLQANTEAFF. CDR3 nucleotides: TGTGCCAGCAGCTTACAGGCGAACACTGAAGCTTTCTTT.

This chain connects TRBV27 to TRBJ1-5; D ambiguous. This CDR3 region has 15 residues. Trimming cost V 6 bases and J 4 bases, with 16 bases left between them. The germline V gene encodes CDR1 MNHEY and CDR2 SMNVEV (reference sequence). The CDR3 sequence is CASSSTVVGNQPQHF. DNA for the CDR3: TGTGCCAGCAGCTCAACGGTGGTTGGTAATCAGCCCCAGCATTTT.

CDR3 region: CASSADRANTGELFF. The CDR3, as DNA: TGTGCCAGCAGCGCTGACAGGGCGAACACCGGGGAGCTGTTTTTT. The chain links TRBV5-8 to TRBJ2-2; 7 bases line up with TRBD1. Per the germline V gene, CDR1 is SGHTS and CDR2 is YDEGEE. The CDR3 has 15 amino acids. Losses at the gene ends were 4 bases for V and 0 bases for J; bases not matched to a gene: 3.

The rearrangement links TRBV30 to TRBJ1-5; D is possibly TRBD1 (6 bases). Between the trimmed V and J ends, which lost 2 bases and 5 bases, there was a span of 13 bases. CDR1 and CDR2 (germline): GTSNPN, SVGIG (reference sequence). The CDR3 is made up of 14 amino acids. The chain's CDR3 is CAWSSLGGHQPQHF. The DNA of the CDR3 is TGTGCCTGGAGTTCCCTCGGGGGGCATCAGCCCCAGCATTTT.

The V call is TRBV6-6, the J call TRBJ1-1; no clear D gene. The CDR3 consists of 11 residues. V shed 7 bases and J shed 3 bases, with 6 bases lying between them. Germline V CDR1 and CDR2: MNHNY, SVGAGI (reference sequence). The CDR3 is CASIFDTEAFF. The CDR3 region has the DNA TGTGCCAGCATTTTCGACACTGAAGCTTTCTTT.

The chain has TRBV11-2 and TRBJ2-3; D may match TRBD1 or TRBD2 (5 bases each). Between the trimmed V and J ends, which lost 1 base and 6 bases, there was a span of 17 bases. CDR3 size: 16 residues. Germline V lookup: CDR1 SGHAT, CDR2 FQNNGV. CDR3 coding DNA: TGTGCCAGCAGCTTAGGACGGGACCTCCTGAGGGATACGCAGTATTTT. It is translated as CASSLGRDLLRDTQYF. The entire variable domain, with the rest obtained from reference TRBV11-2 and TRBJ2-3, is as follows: EAGVAQSPRYKIIEKRQSVAFWCNPISGHATLYWYQQILGQGPKLLIQFQNNGVVDDSQLPKDRFSAERLKGVDSTLKIQPAKLEDSAVYLCASSLGRDLLRDTQYFGPGTRLTVL.

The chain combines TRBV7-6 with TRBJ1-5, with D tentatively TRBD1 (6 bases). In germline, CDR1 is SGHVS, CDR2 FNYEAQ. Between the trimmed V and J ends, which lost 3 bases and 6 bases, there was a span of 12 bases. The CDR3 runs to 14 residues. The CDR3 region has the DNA TGTGCCAGCAGCTTGGGGGGGCTCGGTCAGCCCCAGCATTTT. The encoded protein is CASSLGGLGQPQHF.

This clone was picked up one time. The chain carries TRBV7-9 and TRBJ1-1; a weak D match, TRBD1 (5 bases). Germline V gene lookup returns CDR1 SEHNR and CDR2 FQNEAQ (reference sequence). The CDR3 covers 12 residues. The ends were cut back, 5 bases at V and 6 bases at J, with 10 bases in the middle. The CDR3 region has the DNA TGTGCCAGCAGCACGAACAGGCCTGAAGCTTTCTTT. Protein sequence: CASSTNRPEAFF.

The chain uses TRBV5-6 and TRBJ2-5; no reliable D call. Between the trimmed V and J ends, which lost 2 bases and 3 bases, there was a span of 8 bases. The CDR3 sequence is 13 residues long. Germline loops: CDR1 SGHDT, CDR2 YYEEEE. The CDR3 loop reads CASSLPVEETQYF. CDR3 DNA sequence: TGTGCCAGCAGCTTACCAGTCGAAGAGACCCAGTACTTC. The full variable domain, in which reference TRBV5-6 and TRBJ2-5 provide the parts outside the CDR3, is DAGVTQSPTHLIKTRGQQVTLRCSPKSGHDTVSWYQQALGQGPQFIFQYYEEEERQRGNFPDRFSGHQFPNYSSELNVNALLLGDSALYLCASSLPVEETQYFGPGTRLLVL.

The CDR3 coding sequence is TGTGCCAGCAGAGGGGGAATGGGGAACACTGAAGCTTTCTTT. Its protein product is CASRGGMGNTEAFF. The chain recombines TRBV27 with TRBJ1-1, with D maybe TRBD1 (6 bases). The germline CDR1 and CDR2 sequences are MNHEY and SMNVEV (reference sequence). This CDR3 spans 14 amino acids. V was clipped by 6 bases and J by 1 base, with 12 bases between them.

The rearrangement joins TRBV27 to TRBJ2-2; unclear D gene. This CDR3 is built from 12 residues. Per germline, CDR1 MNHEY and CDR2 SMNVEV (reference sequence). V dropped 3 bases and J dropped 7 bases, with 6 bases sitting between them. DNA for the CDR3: TGTGCCAGCAGTTTGGGGATCGGGGAGCTGTTTTTT. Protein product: CASSLGIGELFF.

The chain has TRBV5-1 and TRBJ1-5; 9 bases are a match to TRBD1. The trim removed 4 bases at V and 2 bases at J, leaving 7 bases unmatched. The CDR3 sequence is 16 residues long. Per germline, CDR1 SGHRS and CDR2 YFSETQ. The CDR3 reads CASSRTTGGRNQPQHF. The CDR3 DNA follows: TGCGCCAGCAGCCGAACGACAGGGGGTCGCAATCAGCCCCAGCATTTT.

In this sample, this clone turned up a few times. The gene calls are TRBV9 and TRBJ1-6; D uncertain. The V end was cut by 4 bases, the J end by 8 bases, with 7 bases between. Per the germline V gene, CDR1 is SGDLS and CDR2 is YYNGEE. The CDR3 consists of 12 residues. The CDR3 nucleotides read TGTGCCAGCAGCCCAAACCATTCACCCCTCCACTTT. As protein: CASSPNHSPLHF.

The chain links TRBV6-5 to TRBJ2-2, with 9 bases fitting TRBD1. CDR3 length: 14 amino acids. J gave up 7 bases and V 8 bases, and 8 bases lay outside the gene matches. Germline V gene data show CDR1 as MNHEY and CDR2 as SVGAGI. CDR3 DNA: TGTGCCAGCGGGACAGGGTTCGGGAGCGGGGAGCTGTTTTTT. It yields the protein CASGTGFGSGELFF.

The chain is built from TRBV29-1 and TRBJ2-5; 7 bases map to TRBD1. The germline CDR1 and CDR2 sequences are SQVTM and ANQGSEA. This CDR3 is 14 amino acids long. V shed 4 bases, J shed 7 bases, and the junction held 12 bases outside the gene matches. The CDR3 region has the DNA TGCAGCGTTGGACAGGGTGGTTTCCCAGGGACCCAGTACTTC. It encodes CSVGQGGFPGTQYF. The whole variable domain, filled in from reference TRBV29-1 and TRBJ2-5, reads SAVISQKPSRDICQRGTSLTIQCQVDSQVTMMFWYRQQPGQSLTLIATANQGSEATYESGFVIDKFPISRPNLTFSTLTVSNMSPEDSSIYLCSVGQGGFPGTQYFGPGTRLLVL.

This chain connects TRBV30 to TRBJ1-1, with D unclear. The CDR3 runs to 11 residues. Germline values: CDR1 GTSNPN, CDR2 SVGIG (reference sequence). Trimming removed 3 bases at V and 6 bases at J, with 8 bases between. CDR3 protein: CAWSDSAEAFF. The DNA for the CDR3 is TGTGCCTGGAGCGATAGCGCTGAAGCTTTCTTT.